Presented here are 27 T cell receptor beta chains from one specimen sequenced in a study of CXCR3-negative and CXCR3-positive naive CD8 T cells. UMI-labeled 5' RACE TRB cDNA libraries were prepared from the cells. Using the 5' RACE reads, TCRdb records one entry per CDR3 protein without DNA. The sample includes about 130,000 distinct CDR3 sequences. Sequences were obtained from naive CXCR3- CD8+ T cells from blood. Subset noted: CD45RO-CCR7+CD27+CD95- naive CD8+ T cells lacking CXCR3 (TNR3-). The receptors derive from a human donor in good health. Some clones in this sample may be carry-over from other donors' samples.

The rearrangement joins TRBV11-1 to TRBJ2-5. CDR3 length: 14 amino acids. Germline V gene data show CDR1 as SGHAT and CDR2 as FQDESV (reference sequence). This CDR3 is CASSPGWVGLTQYF.

The chain uses TRBV7-9 and TRBJ2-7; TCRdb names TRBD2, which stays unverified in the absence of DNA. Germline assignment: CDR1 SEHNR and CDR2 FQNEAQ (reference sequence). The CDR3 extends over 14 amino acids. This CDR3 reads CASSLGPSRYEQYF.

The chain has TRBV7-8 and TRBJ2-7; TCRdb lists TRBD2, though no DNA is available to test this call. The germline V gene has CDR1 SGHVS and CDR2 FQNEAQ. This CDR3 comprises 12 residues. The CDR3 sequence: CATLGPDYEQYF.

The V call is TRBV5-8, the J call TRBJ2-2. The CDR3 is made up of 13 amino acids. Germline lookup yields CDR1 SGHTS and CDR2 YDEGEE. Here the CDR3 reads CASSLIPTGELFF.

This chain links TRBV6-2 or TRBV6-3 with TRBJ2-7. The CDR3 is 14 amino acids. Germline V gene sequence: CDR1 MNHEY, CDR2 SVGEGT. The CDR3 reads CASSYPSRTYEQYF.

V gene TRBV4-3 combines with J gene TRBJ2-7; TCRdb outputs TRBD2, but without DNA this stays unchecked. The CDR3 runs 15 residues. Germline-derived CDR1 and CDR2 are LGHNA and YSLEER. The CDR3: CASSQERSPAYEQYF.

The V and J genes are TRBV15 and TRBJ2-7; TCRdb's D gene call, TRBD1, goes unchecked for lack of DNA. This CDR3 spans 17 amino acids. Germline V gene sequence: CDR1 LNHNV, CDR2 YYDKDF (reference sequence). This CDR3 is CATSSTGQGALGHEQYF. The variable domain in full, with the rest retrieved from reference TRBV15 and TRBJ2-7, is DAMVIQNPRYQVTQFGKPVTLSCSQTLNHNVMYWYQQKSSQAPKLLFHYYDKDFNNEADTPDNFQSRRPNTSFCFLDIRSPGLGDTAMYLCATSSTGQGALGHEQYFGPGTRLTVT.

The chain uses TRBV20-1 and TRBJ1-1; TCRdb calls TRBD1, which cannot be checked without DNA. The CDR3 consists of 13 residues. The germline V gene has CDR1 DFQATT and CDR2 SNEGSKA (reference sequence). This CDR3 reads CSARGQGDTEAFF.

The chain joins TRBV4-3 to TRBJ2-1; the D gene TCRdb calls, TRBD1, cannot be checked with no DNA. The CDR3 covers 15 residues. Germline V gene data show CDR1 as LGHNA and CDR2 as YSLEER. CDR3 region: CASSPSRTAYNEQFF.

The V and J genes are TRBV5-6 and TRBJ1-1; TCRdb picks TRBD1, but there is no DNA to check that call. The CDR3 is 13 residues long. Germline-derived CDR1 and CDR2 are SGHDT and YYEEEE. The CDR3 loop is CASAGRGHAEAFF. Full variable domain (missing parts from reference TRBV5-6 and TRBJ1-1): DAGVTQSPTHLIKTRGQQVTLRCSPKSGHDTVSWYQQALGQGPQFIFQYYEEEERQRGNFPDRFSGHQFPNYSSELNVNALLLGDSALYLCASAGRGHAEAFFGQGTRLTVV.

V usage is TRBV29-1 and J usage is TRBJ2-3. The CDR3 contains 13 residues. CDR1 and CDR2 (germline): SQVTM, ANQGSEA. This chain's CDR3 is CSVEDGNTDTQYF.

The CDR3 is CASSNRLGRFVGANVLTF. The rearrangement joins TRBV7-2 to TRBJ2-6; absent DNA, TCRdb's TRBD2 call cannot be checked. The CDR3 has 18 amino acids. The germline V gene encodes CDR1 SGHTA and CDR2 FQGNSA.

The chain joins TRBV9 to TRBJ1-1. Per the germline V gene, CDR1 is SGDLS and CDR2 is YYNGEE. This CDR3 comprises 13 residues. This chain's CDR3 is CASSEGTNTEAFF.

This chain connects TRBV12-3 or TRBV12-4 to TRBJ2-7. The CDR3 spans 14 residues. The CDR3 reads CASSESSSVHEQYF.

The chain joins TRBV7-8 to TRBJ1-5; there is no DNA to check the TCRdb D call of TRBD1. CDR3 length equals 19 residues. Germline CDR1 reads SGHVS; CDR2 reads FQNEAQ. The CDR3 is CASSLVWNREIKSWQPQHF.

This chain links TRBV15 with TRBJ1-4; TCRdb gives TRBD1 as the D gene, but with no DNA this cannot be confirmed. The CDR3 has 14 amino acids. Per germline, CDR1 LNHNV and CDR2 YYDKDF (reference sequence). The CDR3 region is CATSQTGEGEKLFF.

The V gene is TRBV7-3, the J gene TRBJ2-3; the D call of TRBD2 rests on TCRdb alone, since no DNA is present to check it. The CDR3 is 17 amino acids. CDR1 SGHTA and CDR2 FQGTGA come from the germline V gene. The CDR3 spells CASSPGLAGASTDTQYF.

This chain connects TRBV12-3 or TRBV12-4 to TRBJ2-2. The length of the CDR3 is 11 residues. CDR3 protein: CASAYTGELFF.

This chain joins TRBV6-5 and TRBJ2-3; the TCRdb D gene call, TRBD1, has no DNA to confirm it. In germline, CDR1 is MNHEY, CDR2 SVGAGI. There are 16 residues in the CDR3. The CDR3 loop reads CASSYSRTGVVDTQYF.

V and J are TRBV7-9 and TRBJ1-1; checking the TCRdb D call of TRBD1 is not possible without DNA. Per germline, CDR1 SEHNR and CDR2 FQNEAQ (reference sequence). The CDR3 runs 13 residues. The chain's CDR3 is CASSPVLGTEAFF.

V and J are TRBV15 and TRBJ2-1; there is no DNA to check the TCRdb D call of TRBD2. CDR1 and CDR2 from the germline V gene are LNHNV and YYDKDF (reference sequence). The CDR3 is made up of 15 amino acids. The CDR3 here is CATSRDAGSYNEQFF.

CDR3 region: CASSLGAGEGGEQYF. V is TRBV5-5 and J is TRBJ2-7; TCRdb's D call, TRBD1, is unchecked because there is no DNA. The CDR3 is 15 residues long. From germline, CDR1 is SGHKS and CDR2 YYEKEE (reference sequence).

The chain carries TRBV27 and TRBJ1-5. This CDR3 has 15 amino acids. Germline CDR1 and CDR2: MNHEY and SMNVEV (reference sequence). This CDR3 reads CASSSLGSSYQPQHF.

The chain has TRBV20-1 and TRBJ1-5; TCRdb's assignment of TRBD1 cannot be checked, as there is no DNA. Germline V gives CDR1 DFQATT, CDR2 SNEGSKA (reference sequence). The CDR3 is made up of 15 amino acids. CDR3 amino acids: CSARDRTTSNQPQHF.

The rearrangement links TRBV4-3 to TRBJ2-3; checking the TCRdb D call of TRBD2 is not possible without DNA. Per germline, CDR1 LGHNA and CDR2 YSLEER. CDR3 length: 16 amino acids. Here the CDR3 reads CASSQDSRGSTDTQYF.

The chain employs TRBV14 and TRBJ2-3; TCRdb's assignment of TRBD1 cannot be checked, as there is no DNA. The germline V gene encodes CDR1 SGHDN and CDR2 FVKESK. CDR3 length: 13 residues. CDR3 amino acids: CASTPLAADTQYF.

V is TRBV7-9 and J is TRBJ2-1. Germline values: CDR1 SEHNR, CDR2 FQNEAQ (reference sequence). The CDR3 loop spans 14 amino acids. The CDR3: CASSLAVRGIEQFF.